This TCR beta chain stems from a study of blood T cells in healthy people across ages. Findings of the study overall: TCR beta diversity was tightly associated with the proportion of naive T cells. More naive CD4+ cells and higher diversity marked long-lived donors relative to aged donors.

Unmatched junction bases numbered 9, after V lost 5 bases and J lost 5 bases. The CDR3 sequence is 15 residues long. The germline V gene has CDR1 SEHNR and CDR2 FQNEAQ (reference sequence). As concerns this clonotype: Its antigen is as yet unknown.

Each donor was a healthy Caucasian individual from Russia, aged roughly 6 to 95. Each individual donor underwent a draw of approximately 10 milliliters of peripheral blood. The second PCR ran about 6 to 12 cycles with a sample-barcoded 5' primer and J-beta primers. One entry per CDR3 protein results from TCRdb running MiXCR on the 5' RACE reads. The sample includes approximately 1.5 million distinct CDR3 sequences, 40% to 45% of them seen just once. This TCR was recovered from a woman between 18 and 29 years old in good health. The sample taken for sequencing was blood. The chain is built from TRBV7-9 and TRBJ2-3; TRBD2 agrees at 8 bases. The CDR3 here is CASSPRVSGEDTQYF. In DNA form, the CDR3 reads TGTGCCAGCAGCCCGCGGGTTAGCGGGGAAGATACGCAGTATTTT.